This T cell receptor beta chain derives from a study of tumor and adjacent non-tumor tissue in lung cancer. General observations from the study: Top 100 clones took a larger repertoire share in normal lung.

CDR1 and CDR2 from the germline V gene are MNHEY and SVGEGT. This CDR3 region has 15 residues. The library came from three nested PCR rounds adapted from ARM-PCR protocols. MiXCR was run by TCRdb on the multiplex PCR reads, yielding one entry per CDR3 protein. The sample carries tens of thousands of distinct CDR3 sequences, 72% recorded once. RNA was extracted from bulk tissue without any cell sorting. Between August and November 2014, newly diagnosed, chemotherapy-naive lung cancer patients underwent thoracic surgery in China. In the case of this clonotype: Its specificity is unknown. Mismatch with germline at one junction end may stem from a read error.

The sample consisted of lung tumor tissue. The chain links TRBV6-2 or TRBV6-3 to TRBJ2-3; no definite D call. This clonotype was obtained from a woman aged 35 to 49 with non-small cell lung cancer. The CDR3 protein is CASRDRARNGDMQYF. Written as DNA, the CDR3 is TGTGCCAGCAGAGATAGGGCCCGGAACGGCGATATGCAGTATTTT.